This T cell receptor (beta chain) was identified in a study of blood T cell repertoires in COVID-19. About the research overall: Spain, Italy and the United States supplied samples that represented acute and convalescent COVID-19.

Germline CDR1 and CDR2: MNHNY and SVGAGI (reference sequence). V lost 5 bases and J lost 1; bases outside the gene matches: 3. The CDR3 spans 15 residues. Profiled with immunoSEQ multiplex PCR; TCRdb holds only in-frame clones, not every one. The table records roughly 120,000 clones, about 92% of them present only once. The sequencing input was peripheral blood. The sequence was collected from a man aged 50-59 years with active COVID-19. The rearrangement joins TRBV6-6 to TRBJ2-1, with TRBD1 matching over 9 bases. The DNA for the CDR3 is TGTGCCAGCAGTCCCGGACAGGGGTCCTACAATGAGCAGTTCTTC. It specifies CASSPGQGSYNEQFF.